Detailed here is one T cell receptor (beta chain). The sample comes from a study of cytomegalovirus exposure and HLA in healthy donors. Trimming removed 6 bases at V and 2 bases at J, with 17 bases between. The CDR3 loop spans 14 amino acids. Germline lookup yields CDR1 SQVTM and CDR2 ANQGSEA. Amplification used 60 Vbeta primers and 13 Jbeta primers. The assay was immunoSEQ multiplex PCR, and TCRdb's table has in-frame clones only and misses some. The sample has approximately 110,000 clones. The sequenced sample was PBMCs. This sequence joins TRBV29-1 and TRBJ2-7; perhaps TRBD1 as D (8 bases). This clonotype was sampled from a man aged 25 to 45 in good health and CMV-seronegative. For the CDR3, the DNA is TGCAGCGTGATGGGAGGGACAGGTACCTACGAGCAGTACTTC. Protein sequence: CSVMGGTGTYEQYF.